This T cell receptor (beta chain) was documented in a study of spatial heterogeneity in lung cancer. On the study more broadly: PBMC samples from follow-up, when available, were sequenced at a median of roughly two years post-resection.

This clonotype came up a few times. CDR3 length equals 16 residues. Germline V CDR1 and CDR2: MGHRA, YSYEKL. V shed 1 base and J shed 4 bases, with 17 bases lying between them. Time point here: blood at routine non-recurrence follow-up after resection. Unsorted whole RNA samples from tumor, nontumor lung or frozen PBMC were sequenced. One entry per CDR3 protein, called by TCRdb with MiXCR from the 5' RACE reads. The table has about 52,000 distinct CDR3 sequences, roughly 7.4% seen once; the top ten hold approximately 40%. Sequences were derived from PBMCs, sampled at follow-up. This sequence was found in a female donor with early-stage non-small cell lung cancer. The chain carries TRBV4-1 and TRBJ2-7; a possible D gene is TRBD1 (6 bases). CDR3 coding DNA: TGCGCCAGCAGCCAAGCCCCCACAGGGTGGGGTTACGAGCAGTACTTC. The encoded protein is CASSQAPTGWGYEQYF.